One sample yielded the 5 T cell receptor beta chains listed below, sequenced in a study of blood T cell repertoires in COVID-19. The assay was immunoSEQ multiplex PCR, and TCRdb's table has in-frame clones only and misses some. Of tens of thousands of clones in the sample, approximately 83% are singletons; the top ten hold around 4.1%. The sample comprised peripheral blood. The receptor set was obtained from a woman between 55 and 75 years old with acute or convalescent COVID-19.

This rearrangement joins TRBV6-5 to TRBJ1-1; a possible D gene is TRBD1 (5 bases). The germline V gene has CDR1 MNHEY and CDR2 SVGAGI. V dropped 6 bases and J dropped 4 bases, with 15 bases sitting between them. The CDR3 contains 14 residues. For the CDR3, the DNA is TGTGCCAGCAGGGGAGGCAGGGAAGGCACTGAAGCTTTCTTT. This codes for CASRGGREGTEAFF.

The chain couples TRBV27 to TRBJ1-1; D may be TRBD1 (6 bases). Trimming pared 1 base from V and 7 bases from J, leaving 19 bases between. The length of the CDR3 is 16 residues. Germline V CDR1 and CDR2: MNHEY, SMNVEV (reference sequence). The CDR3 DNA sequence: TGTGCCAGCAGTTTATATCCACCGCAGGGGACGGGTGAAGCTTTCTTT. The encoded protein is CASSLYPPQGTGEAFF.

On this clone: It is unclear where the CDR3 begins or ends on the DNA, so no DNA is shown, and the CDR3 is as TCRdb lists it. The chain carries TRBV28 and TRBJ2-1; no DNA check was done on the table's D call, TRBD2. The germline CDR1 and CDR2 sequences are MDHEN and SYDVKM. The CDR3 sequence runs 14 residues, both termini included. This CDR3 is CASSADFRGNEQFF.

CDR3: CASSPGLAHNEQFF. The CDR3 nucleotides are TGCGCCAGCAGCCCGGGACTAGCCCACAATGAGCAGTTCTTC. The rearrangement uses TRBV5-1 and TRBJ2-1, with 9 bases matching TRBD2. The CDR3 consists of 14 residues. Germline CDR1 and CDR2: SGHRS and YFSETQ. V shed 4 bases, J shed 5 bases, and the junction held 4 bases outside the gene matches.

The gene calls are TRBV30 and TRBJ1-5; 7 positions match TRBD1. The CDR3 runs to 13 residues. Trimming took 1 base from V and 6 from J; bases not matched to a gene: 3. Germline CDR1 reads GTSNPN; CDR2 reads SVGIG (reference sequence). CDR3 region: CAWSEQGVQPQHF. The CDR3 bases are TGTGCCTGGAGTGAGCAGGGGGTTCAGCCCCAGCATTTT.